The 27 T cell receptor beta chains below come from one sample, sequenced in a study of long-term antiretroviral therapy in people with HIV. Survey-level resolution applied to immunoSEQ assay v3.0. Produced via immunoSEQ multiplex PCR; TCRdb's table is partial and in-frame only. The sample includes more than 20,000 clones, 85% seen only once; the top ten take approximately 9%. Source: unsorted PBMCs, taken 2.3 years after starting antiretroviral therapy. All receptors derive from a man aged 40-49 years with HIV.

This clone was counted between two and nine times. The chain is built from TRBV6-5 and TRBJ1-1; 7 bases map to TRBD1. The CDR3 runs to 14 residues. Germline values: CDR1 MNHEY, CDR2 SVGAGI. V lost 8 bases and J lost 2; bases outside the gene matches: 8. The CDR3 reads CASSPEGGNTEAFF. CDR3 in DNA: TGTGCCAGCTCGCCGGAAGGGGGCAACACTGAAGCTTTCTTT.

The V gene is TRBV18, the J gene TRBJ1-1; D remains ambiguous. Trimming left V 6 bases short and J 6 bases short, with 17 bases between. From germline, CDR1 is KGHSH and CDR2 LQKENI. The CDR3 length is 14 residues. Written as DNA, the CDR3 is TGTGCCAGCTCTAGGACCCGGCAGGTCGCTGAAGCTTTCTTT. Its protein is CASSRTRQVAEAFF.

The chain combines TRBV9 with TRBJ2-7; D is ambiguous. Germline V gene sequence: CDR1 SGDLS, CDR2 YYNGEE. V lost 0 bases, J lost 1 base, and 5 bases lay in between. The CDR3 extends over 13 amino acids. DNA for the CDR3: TGTGCCAGCAGCGTAGGCCCTTCCTACGAGCAGTACTTC. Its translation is CASSVGPSYEQYF.

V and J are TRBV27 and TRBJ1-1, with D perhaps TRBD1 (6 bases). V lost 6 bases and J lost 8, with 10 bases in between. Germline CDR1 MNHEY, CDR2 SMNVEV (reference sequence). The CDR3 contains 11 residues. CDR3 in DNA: TGTGCCAGCAGCCGAGGGACAGAAGCTTTCTTT. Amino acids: CASSRGTEAFF.

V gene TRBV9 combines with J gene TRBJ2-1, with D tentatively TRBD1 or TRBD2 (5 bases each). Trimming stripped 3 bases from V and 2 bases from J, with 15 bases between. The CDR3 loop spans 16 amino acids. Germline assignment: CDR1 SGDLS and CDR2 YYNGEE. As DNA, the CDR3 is TGTGCCAGCAGCGCTTCCGGGACGGTCACCTACAATGAGCAGTTCTTC. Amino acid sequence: CASSASGTVTYNEQFF.

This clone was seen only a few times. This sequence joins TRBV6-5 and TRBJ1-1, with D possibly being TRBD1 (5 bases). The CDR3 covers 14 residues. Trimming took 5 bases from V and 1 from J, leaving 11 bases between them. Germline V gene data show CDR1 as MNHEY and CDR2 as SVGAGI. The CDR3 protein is CASSLGAGNTEAFF. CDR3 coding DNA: TGTGCCAGCAGTCTCGGGGCCGGGAACACTGAAGCTTTCTTT.

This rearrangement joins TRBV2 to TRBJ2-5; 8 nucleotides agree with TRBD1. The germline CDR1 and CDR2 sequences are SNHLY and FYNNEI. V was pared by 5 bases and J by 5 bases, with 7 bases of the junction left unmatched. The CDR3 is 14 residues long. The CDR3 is CASSWQGALETQYF. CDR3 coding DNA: TGTGCCAGCAGTTGGCAGGGGGCCCTGGAGACCCAGTACTTC.

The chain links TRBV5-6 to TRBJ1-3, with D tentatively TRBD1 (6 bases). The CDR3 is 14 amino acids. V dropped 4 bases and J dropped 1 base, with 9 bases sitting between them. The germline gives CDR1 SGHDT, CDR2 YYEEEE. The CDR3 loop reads CASSRRGSGNTIYF. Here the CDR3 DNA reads TGTGCCAGCAGCCGAAGGGGGTCTGGAAACACCATATATTTT. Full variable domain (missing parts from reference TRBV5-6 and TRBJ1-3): DAGVTQSPTHLIKTRGQQVTLRCSPKSGHDTVSWYQQALGQGPQFIFQYYEEEERQRGNFPDRFSGHQFPNYSSELNVNALLLGDSALYLCASSRRGSGNTIYFGEGSWLTVV.

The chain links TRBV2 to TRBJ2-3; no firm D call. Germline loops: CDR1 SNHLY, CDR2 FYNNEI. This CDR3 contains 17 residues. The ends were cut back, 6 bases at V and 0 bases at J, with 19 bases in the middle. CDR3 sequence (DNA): TGTGCCAGCAGCCCATCCCCCCCTGGGTATAGCACAGATACGCAGTATTTT. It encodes CASSPSPPGYSTDTQYF.

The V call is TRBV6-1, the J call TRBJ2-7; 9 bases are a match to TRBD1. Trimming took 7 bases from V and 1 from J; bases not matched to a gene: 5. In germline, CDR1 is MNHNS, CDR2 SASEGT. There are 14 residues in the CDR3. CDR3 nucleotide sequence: TGTGCCAGCATGCCGACAGGGGGGTCCTACGAGCAGTACTTC. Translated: CASMPTGGSYEQYF.

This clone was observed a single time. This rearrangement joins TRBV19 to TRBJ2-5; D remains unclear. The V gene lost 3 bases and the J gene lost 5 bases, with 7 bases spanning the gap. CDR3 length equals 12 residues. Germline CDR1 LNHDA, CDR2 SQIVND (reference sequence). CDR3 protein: CASSMTSETQYF. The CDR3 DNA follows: TGTGCCAGTAGTATGACATCGGAGACCCAGTACTTC.

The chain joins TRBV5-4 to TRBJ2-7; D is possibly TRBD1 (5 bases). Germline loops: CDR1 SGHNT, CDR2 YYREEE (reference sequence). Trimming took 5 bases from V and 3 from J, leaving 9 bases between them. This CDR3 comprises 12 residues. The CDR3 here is CASSSDSYEQYF. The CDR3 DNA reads TGTGCCAGCAGTTCCGACAGCTACGAGCAGTACTTC. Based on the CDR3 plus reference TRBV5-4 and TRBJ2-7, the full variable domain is ETGVTQSPTHLIKTRGQQVTLRCSSQSGHNTVSWYQQALGQGPQFIFQYYREEENGRGNFPPRFSGLQFPNYSSELNVNALELDDSALYLCASSSDSYEQYFGPGTRLTVT.

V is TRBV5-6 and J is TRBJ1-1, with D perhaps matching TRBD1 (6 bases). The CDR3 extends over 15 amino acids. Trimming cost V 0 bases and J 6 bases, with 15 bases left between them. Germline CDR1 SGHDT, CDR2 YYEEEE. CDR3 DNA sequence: TGTGCCAGCAGCTTGGGGGGGCCAGGGGACCCTGAAGCTTTCTTT. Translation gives CASSLGGPGDPEAFF.

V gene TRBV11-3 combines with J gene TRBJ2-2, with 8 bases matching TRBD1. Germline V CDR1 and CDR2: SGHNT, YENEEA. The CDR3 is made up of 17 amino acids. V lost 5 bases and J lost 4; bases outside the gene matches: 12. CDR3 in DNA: TGTGCCAGCAGCCCTACCTTTAGGACAGGGACCACCGGGGAGCTGTTTTTT. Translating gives CASSPTFRTGTTGELFF.

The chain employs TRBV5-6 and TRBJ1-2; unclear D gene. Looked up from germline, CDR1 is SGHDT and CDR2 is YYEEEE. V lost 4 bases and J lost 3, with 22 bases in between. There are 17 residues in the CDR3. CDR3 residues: CASSPARAWGRDYGYTF. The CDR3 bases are TGTGCCAGCAGCCCCGCCCGGGCCTGGGGTCGTGACTATGGCTACACCTTC.

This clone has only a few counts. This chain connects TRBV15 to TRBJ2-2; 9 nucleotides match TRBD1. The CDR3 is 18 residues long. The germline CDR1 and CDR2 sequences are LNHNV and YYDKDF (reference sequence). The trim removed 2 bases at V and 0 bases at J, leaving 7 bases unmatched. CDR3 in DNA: TGTGCCACCAGCAGATTACCCGGGACAGGGTCGAACACCGGGGAGCTGTTTTTT. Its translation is CATSRLPGTGSNTGELFF.

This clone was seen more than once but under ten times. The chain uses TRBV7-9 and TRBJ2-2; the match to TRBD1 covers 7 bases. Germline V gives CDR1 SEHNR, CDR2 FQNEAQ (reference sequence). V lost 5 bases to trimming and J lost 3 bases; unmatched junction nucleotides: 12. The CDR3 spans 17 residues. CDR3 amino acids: CASSDGPRQGDTGELFF. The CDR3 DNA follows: TGTGCCAGCAGCGATGGGCCCCGACAGGGAGACACCGGGGAGCTGTTTTTT.

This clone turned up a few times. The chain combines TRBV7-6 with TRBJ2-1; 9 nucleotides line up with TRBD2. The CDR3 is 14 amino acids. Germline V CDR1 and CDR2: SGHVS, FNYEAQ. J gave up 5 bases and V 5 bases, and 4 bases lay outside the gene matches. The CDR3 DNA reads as TGTGCCAGCAGCCTCAGCGGGGGGAACAATGAGCAGTTCTTC. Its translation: CASSLSGGNNEQFF.

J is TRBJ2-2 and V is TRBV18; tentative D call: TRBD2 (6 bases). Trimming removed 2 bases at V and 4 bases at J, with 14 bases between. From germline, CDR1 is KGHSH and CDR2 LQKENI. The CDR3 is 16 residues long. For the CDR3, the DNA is TGTGCCAGCTCACCAACGGGCGGGACGAGCACCGGGGAGCTGTTTTTT. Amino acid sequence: CASSPTGGTSTGELFF.

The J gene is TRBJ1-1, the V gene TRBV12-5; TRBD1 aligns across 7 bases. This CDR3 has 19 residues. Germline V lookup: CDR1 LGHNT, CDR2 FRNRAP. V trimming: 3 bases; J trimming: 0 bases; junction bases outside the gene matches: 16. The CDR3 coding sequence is TGTGCTAGTGGTTTTAGCGTCCGCCTCGGGACAGATATGAACACTGAAGCTTTCTTT. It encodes CASGFSVRLGTDMNTEAFF.

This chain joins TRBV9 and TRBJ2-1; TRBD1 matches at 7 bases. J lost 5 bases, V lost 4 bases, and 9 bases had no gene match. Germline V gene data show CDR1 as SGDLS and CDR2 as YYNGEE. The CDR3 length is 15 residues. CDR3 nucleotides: TGTGCCAGCAGCACTCGACAGGGTTGGAACAATGAGCAGTTCTTC. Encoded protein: CASSTRQGWNNEQFF. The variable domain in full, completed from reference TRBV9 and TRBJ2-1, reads DSGVTQTPKHLITATGQRVTLRCSPRSGDLSVYWYQQSLDQGLQFLIQYYNGEERAKGNILERFSAQQFPDLHSELNLSSLELGDSALYFCASSTRQGWNNEQFFGPGTRLTVL.

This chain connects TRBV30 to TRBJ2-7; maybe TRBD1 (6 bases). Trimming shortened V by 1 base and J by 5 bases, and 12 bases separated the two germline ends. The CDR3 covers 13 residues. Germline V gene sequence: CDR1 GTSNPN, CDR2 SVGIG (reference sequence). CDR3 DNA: TGTGCCTGGAGTGGCTATTCAGGGGACGAGCAGTACTTC. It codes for CAWSGYSGDEQYF.

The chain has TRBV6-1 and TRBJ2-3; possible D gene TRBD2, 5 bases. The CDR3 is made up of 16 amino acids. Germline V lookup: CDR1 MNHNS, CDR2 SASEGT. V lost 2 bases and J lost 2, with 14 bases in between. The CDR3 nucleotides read TGTGCCAGCAGTGAAAGGACTCCAAGAATCACAGATACGCAGTATTTT. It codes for CASSERTPRITDTQYF.

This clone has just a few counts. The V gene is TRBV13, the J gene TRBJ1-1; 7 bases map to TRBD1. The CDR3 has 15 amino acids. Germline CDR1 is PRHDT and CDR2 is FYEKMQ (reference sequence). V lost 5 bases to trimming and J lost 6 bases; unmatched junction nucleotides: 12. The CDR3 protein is CASSNQQGIGPEAFF. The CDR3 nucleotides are TGTGCCAGCAGCAACCAACAGGGGATTGGGCCTGAAGCTTTCTTT. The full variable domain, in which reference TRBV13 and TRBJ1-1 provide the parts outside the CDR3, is AAGVIQSPRHLIKEKRETATLKCYPIPRHDTVYWYQQGPGQDPQFLISFYEKMQSDKGSIPDRFSAQQFSDYHSELNMSSLELGDSALYFCASSNQQGIGPEAFFGQGTRLTVV.

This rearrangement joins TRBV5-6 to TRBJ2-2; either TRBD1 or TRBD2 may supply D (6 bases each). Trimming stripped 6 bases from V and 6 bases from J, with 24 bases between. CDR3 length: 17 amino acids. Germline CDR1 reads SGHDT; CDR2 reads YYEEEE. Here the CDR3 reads CASTPGAGAATPGELFF. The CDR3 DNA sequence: TGTGCCAGCACCCCGGGGGCAGGAGCTGCTACACCCGGGGAGCTGTTTTTT. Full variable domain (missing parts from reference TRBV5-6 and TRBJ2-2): DAGVTQSPTHLIKTRGQQVTLRCSPKSGHDTVSWYQQALGQGPQFIFQYYEEEERQRGNFPDRFSGHQFPNYSSELNVNALLLGDSALYLCASTPGAGAATPGELFFGEGSRLTVL.

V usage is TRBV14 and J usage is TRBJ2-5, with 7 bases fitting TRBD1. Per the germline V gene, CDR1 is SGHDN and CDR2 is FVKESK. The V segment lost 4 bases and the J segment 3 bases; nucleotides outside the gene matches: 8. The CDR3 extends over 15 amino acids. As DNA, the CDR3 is TGTGCCAGCAGCCGCCTCCTCGGGACAGAAGAGACCCAGTACTTC. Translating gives CASSRLLGTEETQYF.

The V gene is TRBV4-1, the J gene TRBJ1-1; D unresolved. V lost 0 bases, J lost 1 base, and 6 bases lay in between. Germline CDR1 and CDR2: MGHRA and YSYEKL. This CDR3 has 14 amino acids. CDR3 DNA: TGCGCCAGCAGCCAAGACCACGGGAACACTGAAGCTTTCTTT. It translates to CASSQDHGNTEAFF.